This entry lists 21 T cell receptor beta chains sequenced from one sample in a study of T cells in Graves' hyperthyroidism and ophthalmopathy. TCR beta CDR3 region amplification was performed from RNA transcripts. The TCR CDR3 first-round RT-PCR relied on the HTBI primer set. MiXCR was run by TCRdb on the multiplex PCR reads, yielding one entry per CDR3 protein. This table has around 520,000 distinct CDR3 sequences, approximately 25% appearing once. Sequencing was carried out using blood. The origin of the receptors is a woman aged 30 to 39 with Graves' ophthalmopathy.

The rearrangement uses TRBV20-1 and TRBJ2-7, with 16 bases fitting TRBD2. This CDR3 comprises 18 residues. Losses at the gene ends were 1 base for V and 5 bases for J; bases not matched to a gene: 11. CDR1 DFQATT and CDR2 SNEGSKA come from the germline V gene (reference sequence). The DNA of the CDR3 is TGCAGTGCTAGAGCCCCCACCGGGACTAGCGGGGGGGCCAACGAGCAGTACTTC. It codes for CSARAPTGTSGGANEQYF.

This rearrangement joins TRBV19 to TRBJ2-5; either TRBD1 or TRBD2 may fit D (7 bases each). From germline, CDR1 is LNHDA and CDR2 SQIVND (reference sequence). The CDR3 runs to 15 residues. Trimming pared 5 bases from V and 5 bases from J, leaving 18 bases between. The DNA for the CDR3 is TGTGCCAGTAGTCCCCGGGGAGGGGGCAGGGAGACCCAGTACTTC. This sequence encodes CASSPRGGGRETQYF.

The chain recombines TRBV27 with TRBJ2-5, with a weak D call TRBD1 (6 bases). The germline V gene has CDR1 MNHEY and CDR2 SMNVEV (reference sequence). The V end lost 8 bases, the J end lost 2 bases, and 15 bases lay between the germline ends. This CDR3 region has 14 residues. In DNA form, the CDR3 reads TGTGCCAGCCGTACCGGGGACATGCAAGAGACCCAGTACTTC. Amino acids: CASRTGDMQETQYF.

The chain has TRBV27 and TRBJ1-3; 7 nucleotides line up with TRBD1. The ends lost 5 bases at V and 9 bases at J; junction bases unmatched: 10. In germline, CDR1 is MNHEY, CDR2 SMNVEV (reference sequence). The CDR3 is made up of 14 amino acids. CDR3 in DNA: TGTGCCAGCAGTGAGACAGGGTTACGGGCCACCATATATTTT. Protein product: CASSETGLRATIYF.

Worth noting for this clonotype: With a much larger clone just one base away, this may be a read error. The chain has TRBV6-1 and TRBJ2-7; D uncertain. Per the germline V gene, CDR1 is MNHNS and CDR2 is SASEGT. The CDR3 is 15 amino acids. CDR3 DNA: TGTGCCAGCAGCCCAGACCGTGCCCCCTCCTACGTGCAGTACTTC. Translated: CASSPDRAPSYVQYF.

This clonotype was picked up many times. The rearrangement uses TRBV11-2 and TRBJ1-5; D perhaps matches TRBD1 (6 bases). CDR3 length: 13 amino acids. Trimming removed 5 bases from V and 7 bases from J, with 12 bases in between. Per germline, CDR1 SGHAT and CDR2 FQNNGV. The CDR3 region has the DNA TGTGCCAGCAGCGTACAGGGTGTCCAGCCCCAGCATTTT. It codes for CASSVQGVQPQHF. Filled out from reference TRBV11-2 and TRBJ1-5, the complete variable domain reads EAGVAQSPRYKIIEKRQSVAFWCNPISGHATLYWYQQILGQGPKLLIQFQNNGVVDDSQLPKDRFSAERLKGVDSTLKIQPAKLEDSAVYLCASSVQGVQPQHFGDGTRLSIL.

The table lists this clonotype with many counts. The rearrangement joins TRBV19 to TRBJ2-2, with no clear D. The ends were cut back, 3 bases at V and 4 bases at J, with 9 bases in the middle. The CDR3 has 14 amino acids. Germline CDR1 is LNHDA and CDR2 is SQIVND (reference sequence). The CDR3 coding sequence is TGTGCCAGTAGTATTGTCGCTAGCACCGGGGAGCTGTTTTTT. Translation: CASSIVASTGELFF.

This clonotype was seen ten or more times. The chain joins TRBV29-1 to TRBJ1-1; perhaps TRBD1 as D (5 bases). V lost 7 bases, J lost 0 bases, and 12 bases lay in between. Germline V gives CDR1 SQVTM, CDR2 ANQGSEA. This CDR3 contains 13 residues. CDR3 sequence (DNA): TGCAGCGCTAACAGGAACATGAACACTGAAGCTTTCTTT. This sequence encodes CSANRNMNTEAFF.

The chain is built from TRBV29-1 and TRBJ1-1; tentatively, D is TRBD1 (5 bases). The CDR3 consists of 14 residues. Germline assignment: CDR1 SQVTM and CDR2 ANQGSEA. V lost 4 bases and J lost 1, with 13 bases in between. Here the CDR3 DNA reads TGCAGCGTTGTTTGGGGGGTTGGGAACACTGAAGCTTTCTTT. It codes for CSVVWGVGNTEAFF.

This sequence joins TRBV6-1 and TRBJ1-1; D is undetermined. This CDR3 has 14 amino acids. Germline CDR1 is MNHNS and CDR2 is SASEGT. V lost 5 bases and J 2 bases, leaving 12 bases between the germline ends. The CDR3 nucleotides are TGTGCCAGCAGTCCTGCAGGTTACAACACTGAAGCTTTCTTT. Its protein is CASSPAGYNTEAFF.

This rearrangement joins TRBV6-1 to TRBJ2-7, with D perhaps TRBD1 or TRBD2 (5 bases each). The CDR3 covers 15 residues. Germline V gene lookup returns CDR1 MNHNS and CDR2 SASEGT. Trimming removed 4 bases at V and 0 bases at J, with 13 bases between. CDR3 region: CASSALWDGSYEQYF. The CDR3 coding sequence is TGTGCCAGCAGTGCCCTTTGGGACGGCTCCTACGAGCAGTACTTC.

This clonotype was recorded many times. The chain carries TRBV6-2 or TRBV6-3 and TRBJ1-1, with 10 bases lining up with TRBD1. Germline V lookup: CDR1 MNHEY, CDR2 SVGEGT. The CDR3 runs 16 residues. Trimming removed 7 bases from V and 0 bases from J; junction bases left unmatched: 8. The CDR3 loop reads CASILRDRGVNTEAFF. The CDR3, as DNA: TGTGCCAGCATCCTCCGGGACAGGGGCGTGAACACTGAAGCTTTCTTT.

The table lists this clonotype with a few counts. This chain connects TRBV6-5 to TRBJ2-7; D unclear. The CDR3 sequence is 15 residues long. V was clipped by 0 bases and J by 4 bases, with 13 bases between them. CDR1 is MNHEY and CDR2 is SVGAGI in the germline V gene. CDR3 loop: CASSYSNPSLYEQYF. CDR3 in DNA: TGTGCCAGCAGTTACTCGAATCCTAGTTTGTACGAGCAGTACTTC.

The table lists this clonotype with a few counts. At one end, the junction sequence differs from germline, possibly due to a read error. This chain joins TRBV20-1 and TRBJ2-4; 7 bases agree with TRBD1. The germline V gene encodes CDR1 DFQATT and CDR2 SNEGSKA (reference sequence). The CDR3 is 15 amino acids. The CDR3 here is CSARSPTGSTNIKYF. The CDR3 DNA reads as TGCAGTGCTAGATCGCCGACAGGGTCAACGAACATTAAGTACTTC.

This clonotype was seen ten or more times. V is TRBV7-2 and J is TRBJ1-1; D not resolved. This CDR3 comprises 14 residues. The germline V gene encodes CDR1 SGHTA and CDR2 FQGNSA. V was cut by 1 base and J by 4 bases, with 10 bases left in between. The CDR3 spells CASSLGDGGTEAFF. In DNA, the CDR3 is TGTGCCAGCAGCTTAGGAGATGGAGGCACTGAAGCTTTCTTT.

This clonotype has just a few counts. The V gene is TRBV28, the J gene TRBJ2-7; the D gene is possibly TRBD1 (6 bases). The length of the CDR3 is 15 residues. CDR1 MDHEN and CDR2 SYDVKM come from the germline V gene. Trimming removed 4 bases at V and 0 bases at J, with 13 bases between. DNA of the CDR3: TGTGCCAGCAGTTCTTGGACAGTTAGCTCCTACGAGCAGTACTTC. This sequence encodes CASSSWTVSSYEQYF.

The chain employs TRBV25-1 and TRBJ1-1; D is uncertain. The germline V gene has CDR1 MGHDK and CDR2 SYGVNS. This CDR3 is 14 amino acids long. V was clipped by 5 bases and J by 4 bases, with 14 bases between them. CDR3: CASSWASEGTEAFF. The CDR3 coding sequence is TGTGCCAGCAGTTGGGCCTCCGAGGGCACTGAAGCTTTCTTT.

This clonotype was seen at least ten times. CDR3 coding DNA: TGTGCCAGCAGCTTAGATTCCCCTCTACCGACCGGGGAGCTGTTTTTT. This sequence encodes CASSLDSPLPTGELFF. This chain joins TRBV11-2 and TRBJ2-2; D unresolved. The V and J ends lost 0 bases and 5 bases respectively, with 13 bases between them. Germline V lookup: CDR1 SGHAT, CDR2 FQNNGV. This CDR3 has 16 amino acids. Using reference TRBV11-2 and TRBJ2-2 for the parts outside the CDR3, the full variable domain is EAGVAQSPRYKIIEKRQSVAFWCNPISGHATLYWYQQILGQGPKLLIQFQNNGVVDDSQLPKDRFSAERLKGVDSTLKIQPAKLEDSAVYLCASSLDSPLPTGELFFGEGSRLTVL.

This clonotype was counted only a few times. The chain employs TRBV3-1 and TRBJ1-1; D is undetermined. V lost 4 bases and J 1 base, leaving 10 bases between the germline ends. The CDR3 totals 14 residues. CDR1 LGHDT and CDR2 YNNKEL come from the germline V gene (reference sequence). CDR3 coding DNA: TGTGCCAGCAGCCGCCAACCTGGGAACACTGAAGCTTTCTTT. Protein sequence: CASSRQPGNTEAFF.

In the case of this clonotype: One end of the junction varies from germline; a read error may be responsible. The chain combines TRBV2 with TRBJ1-2; D is uncertain. This CDR3 comprises 14 residues. The germline gives CDR1 SNHLY, CDR2 FYNNEI. DNA of the CDR3: TGTGCCAGCAGCGAAGTCGATTTTGGGTTTGGCTACACCTTC. This codes for CASSEVDFGFGYTF.

The genes are TRBV6-4 and TRBJ1-3; tentatively, D is TRBD1 (5 bases). This CDR3 has 14 amino acids. V was cut by 3 bases and J by 1 base, with 7 bases left in between. Looked up from germline, CDR1 is MRHNA and CDR2 is SNTAGT. This CDR3 reads CASSETDSGNTIYF. The CDR3 coding sequence is TGTGCCAGCAGTGAGACAGATTCTGGAAACACCATATATTTT.